This TCR beta chain was obtained from a study of beta chain features in type 1 diabetes. Notes on the study in general: All four CD4+ subsets of Type 1 diabetes patients contained TCRB CDR3s that were moderately but significantly shorter.

Each of the CD4+ naive, central memory, regulatory and stem cell-like memory populations was sorted via CD45RO/CCR7/CD25/CD127/CD95/CD27. Sorted populations all had greater than 95% purity. TCRB transcripts that were expressed got sequenced, as all of the isolated RNA had been reverse transcribed. Using immunoSEQ multiplex PCR, the repertoire was profiled, and TCRdb retains in-frame clones only, with some absent. The sample has 280,000 or so clones; roughly 15% are singletons. The V end lost 0 bases, the J end lost 4 bases, and 12 bases lay between the germline ends. CDR1 LGHNA and CDR2 YSLEER come from the germline V gene. The CDR3 consists of 15 residues. As concerns this clone: Its antigen is not identified.

The sample taken for sequencing was naive CD4+ T cells from blood. The chain links TRBV4-3 to TRBJ1-2; D is unresolved. This TCR derives from a man in his late teens or twenties with type 1 diabetes. The CDR3: CASSQDLTIPYGYTF. The CDR3 DNA reads TGCGCCAGCAGCCAAGATCTAACGATCCCCTATGGCTACACCTTC.